Listed below are T cell receptor beta chains from one sample, sequenced in a study of T cell responses to AZD1222 COVID-19 vaccine. Generated by immunoSEQ multiplex PCR, the TCRdb table keeps only in-frame clones and is missing some. The sample lists under 200,000 clones; 94% were seen once. The material was peripheral blood, obtained on day 0 of AZD1222 vaccination. The source is an adult in good health. Each CDR3 is given with its conserved first and last residue. D genes are given only for firm matches. The size field is filled for only some rows; it gives once, few, many or a size class.

j_gene: TRBJ1-1; abundance: NA; v_gene: TRBV10-2; d_gene: NA; CDR3aa: CASALGGRNTEAFF; CDR3nt: TGCGCCAGCGCCTTGGGGGGGAGGAACACTGAAGCTTTCTTT
j_gene: TRBJ2-3; abundance: NA; v_gene: TRBV3-1/TRBV3-2; d_gene: NA; CDR3aa: CASSQGGAQGYTDTQYF; CDR3nt: TGTGCCAGCAGCCAAGGGGGCGCACAAGGGTACACAGATACGCAGTATTTT
j_gene: TRBJ1-5; abundance: NA; v_gene: TRBV12-3/TRBV12-4; d_gene: NA; CDR3aa: CASTQGVRQPQHF; CDR3nt: TGTGCCAGCACTCAGGGAGTTAGGCAGCCCCAGCATTTT
j_gene: TRBJ2-1; abundance: NA; v_gene: TRBV3-1/TRBV3-2; d_gene: NA; CDR3aa: CASSQDRREQFF; CDR3nt: TGTGCCAGCAGCCAAGATAGGCGGGAGCAGTTCTTC
j_gene: TRBJ1-1; abundance: NA; v_gene: TRBV5-1; d_gene: NA; CDR3aa: CASSGENTEAFF; CDR3nt: TGCGCCAGCTCAGGGGAGAACACTGAAGCTTTCTTT
j_gene: TRBJ2-3; abundance: NA; v_gene: TRBV19; d_gene: NA; CDR3aa: CASKDGAGKDTQYF; CDR3nt: TGTGCCAGTAAGGATGGGGCAGGGAAAGATACGCAGTATTTT
j_gene: TRBJ1-1; abundance: few; v_gene: TRBV19; d_gene: NA; CDR3aa: CASSISSAEAFF; CDR3nt: TGTGCCAGTAGTATCTCGAGCGCTGAAGCTTTCTTT
j_gene: TRBJ1-2; abundance: NA; v_gene: TRBV28; d_gene: NA; CDR3aa: CASRQSTGRVSYTF; CDR3nt: TGTGCCAGCAGACAGTCCACAGGGCGAGTTAGCTACACCTTC
j_gene: TRBJ2-1; abundance: NA; v_gene: TRBV28; d_gene: NA; CDR3aa: CASSFPEYNEQFF; CDR3nt: TGTGCCAGCAGTTTCCCCGAATACAATGAGCAGTTCTTC
j_gene: TRBJ1-1; abundance: once; v_gene: TRBV5-4; d_gene: TRBD1; CDR3aa: CASSSPTGGGGTEAFF; CDR3nt: TGTGCCAGCAGCTCCCCCACAGGGGGCGGGGGCACTGAAGCTTTCTTT
j_gene: TRBJ1-3; abundance: NA; v_gene: TRBV5-6; d_gene: NA; CDR3aa: CASSLDSGTGNTIYF; CDR3nt: TGTGCCAGCAGCTTGGATTCAGGGACTGGAAACACCATATATTTT
j_gene: TRBJ1-1; abundance: NA; v_gene: TRBV4-2; d_gene: NA; CDR3aa: CASSLPGPWNTEAFF; CDR3nt: TGTGCCAGCAGCCTACCGGGACCCTGGAACACTGAAGCTTTCTTT
j_gene: TRBJ1-4; abundance: NA; v_gene: TRBV6-5; d_gene: TRBD1; CDR3aa: CASSTGTGREKLFF; CDR3nt: TGTGCCAGCAGTACCGGGACAGGGCGTGAAAAACTGTTTTTT
j_gene: TRBJ1-1; abundance: NA; v_gene: TRBV21-1; d_gene: NA; CDR3aa: CASSALPNIDTEAFF; CDR3nt: TGTGCCAGCAGCGCCTTACCTAACATCGACACTGAAGCTTTCTTT
j_gene: TRBJ1-2; abundance: NA; v_gene: TRBV27; d_gene: TRBD1; CDR3aa: CASSFHPDRAFYYGYTF; CDR3nt: TGTGCCAGCAGTTTCCACCCGGACAGGGCTTTTTACTATGGCTACACCTTC
j_gene: TRBJ1-5; abundance: NA; v_gene: TRBV7-3; d_gene: NA; CDR3aa: CASSLSRPQHF; CDR3nt: TGTGCCAGCAGCCTAAGTAGGCCCCAGCATTTT
j_gene: TRBJ1-2; abundance: NA; v_gene: TRBV19; d_gene: TRBD1; CDR3aa: CAIPSQDQGASGYTF; CDR3nt: TGTGCCATTCCGTCCCAAGACCAGGGGGCGTCTGGCTACACCTTC
j_gene: TRBJ1-2; abundance: NA; v_gene: TRBV4-1; d_gene: NA; CDR3aa: CASSPRGVDYGYTF; CDR3nt: TGCGCCAGCAGCCCCAGGGGTGTAGACTATGGCTACACCTTC